These T cell receptor beta chains were read from a single sample in a study of siplizumab effects on memory and regulatory T cells. Data came from immunoSEQ multiplex PCR; TCRdb stores just in-frame clones and leaves some out. The sample carries 100,000 or so clones, 94% recorded once. The sequenced material came from Tregs sorted from blood. These receptors were collected from a human donor in good health. Each CDR3 is given with its conserved first and last residue. D genes are given only for firm matches. Expanded clones are given a class, and other clones once, few, many or no size at all.

CDR3 DNA	CDR3 protein	D gene	clone size	J gene	V gene
TGTGCCAGCAGGCCAGTAACAGGGGGCTATGGCTACACCTTC	CASRPVTGGYGYTF	TRBD1	-	TRBJ1-2	TRBV6-5
TGTGCCAGCAGTGAACGCTCCGGGGCGGGAGGTTCCCTGGGCGAGCAGTACTTC	CASSERSGAGGSLGEQYF	TRBD2	-	TRBJ2-7	TRBV25-1
TGCGCCAGCAGCTCCGGGGCCGGGGGAACCCAGCATTCACCCCTCCACTTT	CASSSGAGGTQHSPLHF	-	-	TRBJ1-6	TRBV5-1
TGCGCCAGCAGCTTGTTTAGGGGAACGGACTATGGCTACACCTTC	CASSLFRGTDYGYTF	-	-	TRBJ1-2	TRBV5-1
TGTGCCATCAGTGAGTCGCTTAGGACAGGGCGTCCCTCCCGGGGCTACACCTTC	CAISESLRTGRPSRGYTF	TRBD1	few	TRBJ1-2	TRBV10-3
TGTGCCAGCAGTTTACGCCCGTCAACGGGTACGCAGTATTTT	CASSLRPSTGTQYF	-	-	TRBJ2-3	TRBV27
TGCGCCAGCAGTTCGGGCCCGGGAAGGGACTATGGCTACACCTTC	CASSSGPGRDYGYTF	-	-	TRBJ1-2	TRBV5-1
TGTGCCACCGCGGGATGGGCTAGGCCCGATACGCAGTATTTT	CATAGWARPDTQYF	-	-	TRBJ2-3	TRBV27
TGTGCCAGCTCACCACCGAAGCTAGGCTCCTACAATGAGCAGTTCTTC	CASSPPKLGSYNEQFF	-	-	TRBJ2-1	TRBV18
TGTGCCACCGGGGAGGGGGGTGGCTACACCTTC	CATGEGGGYTF	-	-	TRBJ1-2	TRBV25-1
TGTGCCAGCAGCTTACAGCATTACGAGCAGTACTTC	CASSLQHYEQYF	-	-	TRBJ2-7	TRBV7-8
TGTGCCAGCAGCGTAGTAGTAGGTTCGGGGGCTGGAGATACGCAGTATTTT	CASSVVVGSGAGDTQYF	-	-	TRBJ2-3	TRBV9
TGTGCCAGTAGTCGTACAGGATCCAATGAGCAGTTCTTC	CASSRTGSNEQFF	-	-	TRBJ2-1	TRBV19
TGCGCCAGCAGCTATTGGACTAGCGGGAGGGTGGATACGCAGTATTTT	CASSYWTSGRVDTQYF	TRBD2	-	TRBJ2-3	TRBV5-1
TGTGCCAGCAGCAATAAAGGGACAGGGGGGACCTCTGGAAACACCATATATTTT	CASSNKGTGGTSGNTIYF	-	-	TRBJ1-3	TRBV21-1
TGTGCCACCAGCGGACCGCGACAGGCCGGGGAGCTGTTTTTT	CATSGPRQAGELFF	-	-	TRBJ2-2	TRBV15
TGTGCCAGTAGTAGGGTCTTTCGGGCTTCGGCTAGCACAGATACGCAGTATTTT	CASSRVFRASASTDTQYF	-	-	TRBJ2-3	TRBV19
TGTGCCAGCAGTTTCGGAGGGACCTACGAGCAGTACTTC	CASSFGGTYEQYF	-	medium-sized	TRBJ2-7	TRBV27
TGTGCCAGCAGCCCAGGACTATCAGATACGCAGTATTTT	CASSPGLSDTQYF	-	-	TRBJ2-3	TRBV7-3
TGCGCCAGCAGTGTTGAGGGGACCGGGGAGCTGTTTTTT	CASSVEGTGELFF	-	-	TRBJ2-2	TRBV10-1
TGCAGTGCCGACAATCGGGAAACCCAGCATTTT	CSADNRETQHF	-	-	TRBJ1-5	TRBV20-1
TGTGCCAGCAGTGATTATATGGGACTCACGGCCCTAAGCCAAAAACTGTTTTTT	CASSDYMGLTALSQKLFF	-	-	TRBJ1-4	TRBV6-1
TGTGCCAGCAGCTTGGTGGGGGTCGAGCAGTACTTC	CASSLVGVEQYF	-	-	TRBJ2-7	TRBV5-6
TGCGCCAGCAGCCAAGCCGGCGGAGGGGTGACAGATACGCAGTATTTT	CASSQAGGGVTDTQYF	-	-	TRBJ2-3	TRBV4-1
TGCAGTGCTAGAGTGGGGATGATCAAGTACTTC	CSARVGMIKYF	-	-	TRBJ2-5	TRBV20-1
TGCAGTGCTCCTACCTACAATGAGCAGTTCTTC	CSAPTYNEQFF	-	-	TRBJ2-1	TRBV20-1